A selection of T cell receptor beta chains follows, all from one sample in a study of T cells in Graves' hyperthyroidism and ophthalmopathy. MiXCR, run by TCRdb on the multiplex PCR reads, gives a single entry per CDR3 protein. The data show about 350,000 distinct CDR3 sequences, about 18% seen once. Source material: blood. These receptors were taken from a woman younger than 45 with Graves' hyperthyroidism that later progressed to Graves' ophthalmopathy. The CDR3 runs from the conserved cysteine through the conserved F or W. D genes are given only for firm matches. Clone sizes are given selectively: once, few, many, or a class where the clone is expanded.

>TRBJ2-3|TRBV6-1|.|.
TGTGCCAGCAGTGAAAACGGTGGCACAGATACGCAGTATTTT
CASSENGGTDTQYF
>TRBJ2-7|TRBV2|many|TRBD2
TGTGCCAGCAGTCCAACCAGCGGGGGGGCCCACGAGCAGTACTTC
CASSPTSGGAHEQYF
>TRBJ2-3|TRBV29-1|.|.
TGCAGCGTTGAAGATCAGGGGTGGGGCACAGATACGCAGTATTTT
CSVEDQGWGTDTQYF
>TRBJ2-7|TRBV28|many|TRBD2
TGTGCCAGCAGTTTCTCGGGACTATCGCCCTACGAGCAGTACTTC
CASSFSGLSPYEQYF
>TRBJ2-3|TRBV25-1|many|TRBD1
TGTGCCAGCAGTGAAGACCTAAGGACAGGTCGAAGAGGTGATACGCAGTATTTT
CASSEDLRTGRRGDTQYF
>TRBJ1-5|TRBV6-4|few|.
TGTGCCAGCAGTGATGGCAGGAATAGCAATCAGCCCCAGCATTTT
CASSDGRNSNQPQHF
>TRBJ2-5|TRBV5-8|many|.
TGTGCCAGCAGCTCCAGGGGCCTATCGGGGTTGGAGACCCAGTACTTC
CASSSRGLSGLETQYF
>TRBJ2-2|TRBV3-1|few|TRBD2
TGTGCCAGCAGCCCTAGCGGGGGGCCCCTCCTCTACCGCGGGGAGCTGTTTTTT
CASSPSGGPLLYRGELFF
>TRBJ2-3|TRBV24-1|many|.
TGTGCCACCATTCCATCGCCTCAGATAAGCACAGATACGCAGTATTTT
CATIPSPQISTDTQYF
>TRBJ1-5|TRBV28|many|.
TGTGCCAGCAGTCCGACGACATCGTCCGGGTTCGGGGGGCCCCAGCATTTT
CASSPTTSSGFGGPQHF
>TRBJ1-1|TRBV12-3/TRBV12-4|many|.
TGTGCCAGCAGTTTAGGGCAGGGGATTCGCACTGAAGCTTTCTTT
CASSLGQGIRTEAFF
>TRBJ1-1|TRBV12-3/TRBV12-4|many|.
TGTGCCAGCAGTTACGTCACGATGAACACTGAAGCTTTCTTT
CASSYVTMNTEAFF
>TRBJ2-1|TRBV25-1|few|TRBD2
TGTGCCAGCAGTGACCCAGGGACTAGCGGGGCCTACAATGAGCAGTTCTTC
CASSDPGTSGAYNEQFF
>TRBJ2-7|TRBV28|many|TRBD1
TGTGCCAGCAGACAGGGACAGGGGATGGCCTACGAGCAGTACTTC
CASRQGQGMAYEQYF
>TRBJ2-1|TRBV11-2|many|TRBD2
TGTGCCAGCAGCTTAGCGGGGGGGCGCTACAATGAGCAGTTCTTC
CASSLAGGRYNEQFF
>TRBJ1-1|TRBV12-3/TRBV12-4|.|.
TGTGCCAGCAGTACCGGGACGGAAACTTTCTTT
CASSTGTETFF
>TRBJ1-2|TRBV2|many|.
TGTGCCAGCAGGGGCTACACCTTC
CASRGYTF
>TRBJ2-7|TRBV28|many|.
TGTGCCAGCAGTTCACCGGACAGCCCCTACGAGCAGTACTTC
CASSSPDSPYEQYF
>TRBJ2-1|TRBV27|many|TRBD2
TGTGCCAGCAGTCGAATTACTAGCGGGCTCCACAATGAGCAGTTCTTC
CASSRITSGLHNEQFF
>TRBJ1-2|TRBV19|few|TRBD1
TGTGCCAGTAGTACGGGACAGGGGTTCGGCTATGGCTACACCTTC
CASSTGQGFGYGYTF
>TRBJ2-3|TRBV7-6|few|TRBD2
TGTGCCAGCAGCTTAGGGGGCGGGAGCTCAGATACGCAGTATTTT
CASSLGGGSSDTQYF
>TRBJ2-7|TRBV27|many|TRBD1
TGTGCCAGCAGTTCGACAGGGGGTGCCTACGAGCAGTACTTC
CASSSTGGAYEQYF
>TRBJ1-3|TRBV7-2|.|.
TGTGCCAGCAGCCAATGGGCCGGGGACTCTGGAAACACCATATATTTT
CASSQWAGDSGNTIYF
>TRBJ2-4|TRBV28|.|.
TGTGCCAGCAGTCCCCGGACAGCCCTTCATAAAAACATTCAGTACTTC
CASSPRTALHKNIQYF
>TRBJ2-4|TRBV3-1|few|.
TGTGCCAGCAGCGCGGGCGCGAGGGGAAACATTCAGTACTTC
CASSAGARGNIQYF
>TRBJ1-1|TRBV5-1|few|.
TGCGCCAGCAGCCTTAGGGGGGAAATCAACACTGAAGCTTTCTTT
CASSLRGEINTEAFF
>TRBJ2-1|TRBV7-9|many|.
TGTGCCAGCAGCTCAACCACCCACAATGAGCAGTTCTTC
CASSSTTHNEQFF
>TRBJ1-2|TRBV30|many|.
TGTGCCTGGGGCCCGATGATAGCTAACTATGGCTACACCTTC
CAWGPMIANYGYTF
>TRBJ2-5|TRBV5-1|many|.
TGCGCCAGCAGCTTAACGACGGGGAAAAGAGGGACCCAGTACTTC
CASSLTTGKRGTQYF
>TRBJ2-2|TRBV5-5|few|.
TGTGCCAGCAGCCCTCCTACGGGGGAGAGGGTCGGGGAGCTGTTTTTT
CASSPPTGERVGELFF
>TRBJ2-1|TRBV5-8|.|TRBD1
TGTGCCAGCAGCTTTTGGGGACAGAGGGCCTACAATGAGCAGTTCTTC
CASSFWGQRAYNEQFF
>TRBJ2-3|TRBV19|many|.
TGTGCCAGTACGCGGGGAGACTCCACAGATACGCAGTATTTT
CASTRGDSTDTQYF
>TRBJ1-5|TRBV10-2|.|.
TGCGCCAGCAGTGACCGGCCCGGGGGCAATCAGCCCCAGCATTTT
CASSDRPGGNQPQHF
>TRBJ2-7|TRBV20-1|few|TRBD1
TGCAGTGCTAGCCTCGACAGGGGTCACTACGAGCAGTACTTC
CSASLDRGHYEQYF
>TRBJ1-2|TRBV2|many|.
TGTGCCAGCAGTGAACTGCAATATGGCTACACCTTC
CASSELQYGYTF
>TRBJ1-1|TRBV10-3|many|.
TGTGCCATCAGTGACCCGGGGGGATCGATGAACACTGAAGCTTTCTTT
CAISDPGGSMNTEAFF
>TRBJ2-5|TRBV5-6|.|.
TGTGCCAGCAGCGGCTATGTAGTCAGGGAGACCCAGTACTTC
CASSGYVVRETQYF
>TRBJ2-2|TRBV27|many|.
TGTGCCAGCAGTTTCCAGGGGCAGTACACGAACACCGGGGAGCTGTTTTTT
CASSFQGQYTNTGELFF
>TRBJ1-3|TRBV30|few|.
TGTGCCTGGAGCCGGACGGATAGAAACACCATATATTTT
CAWSRTDRNTIYF
>TRBJ1-1|TRBV4-1|many|.
TGCGCCAGCAGCTCTTTGAACAGGGATCCCCCTGAAGCTTTCTTT
CASSSLNRDPPEAFF
>TRBJ1-2|TRBV10-3|.|.
TGTGCCAGCAGTTACCTCTCACAGGGCTATAACTATGGCTACACCTTC
CASSYLSQGYNYGYTF
>TRBJ1-2|TRBV12-3/TRBV12-4|many|.
TGTGCCAGCAGTCCTACAGGGAGTGATGGCTACACCTTC
CASSPTGSDGYTF
>TRBJ2-1|TRBV6-2/TRBV6-3|.|TRBD2
TGTGCCAGCTGTGGACTAGCGGGGGGGTACAATGAGCAGTTCTTC
CASCGLAGGYNEQFF
>TRBJ1-2|TRBV28|many|.
TGTGCCAGCAGTTTTCTTCGGGGGGTTAACTATGGCTACACCTTC
CASSFLRGVNYGYTF
>TRBJ1-2|TRBV9|many|.
TGTGCCAGCAGCGTAGGGGCAGATCTCCTTAACTATGGCTACACCTTC
CASSVGADLLNYGYTF
>TRBJ2-7|TRBV2|many|.
TGTGCCAGCAGTGAGGACAGCATGTACTACGAGCAGTACTTC
CASSEDSMYYEQYF
>TRBJ2-7|TRBV11-2|many|.
TGTGCCAGCAGCTTAGTTTGGGGGGAGAGGTACGAGCAGTACTTC
CASSLVWGERYEQYF
>TRBJ2-1|TRBV7-6|many|TRBD1
TGTGCCAGCAGCTCAGAACCGGGACAGGGCCACAATGAGCAGTTCTTC
CASSSEPGQGHNEQFF
>TRBJ1-5|TRBV19|many|.
TGTGCCAGTACGGGAGGGACCAATCAGCCCCAGCATTTT
CASTGGTNQPQHF